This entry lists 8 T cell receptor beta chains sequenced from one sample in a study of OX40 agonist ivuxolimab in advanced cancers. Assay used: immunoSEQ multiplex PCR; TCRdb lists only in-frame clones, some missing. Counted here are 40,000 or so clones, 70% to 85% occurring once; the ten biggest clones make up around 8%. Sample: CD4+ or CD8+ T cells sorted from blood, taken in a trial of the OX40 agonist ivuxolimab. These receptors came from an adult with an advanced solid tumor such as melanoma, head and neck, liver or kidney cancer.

The CDR3 DNA reads as TGTGCCAGCAGGAGCGGGGGTCGTCTAGGGGGCGGTCGCGCGTACGAGCAGTACTTC. This encodes CASRSGGRLGGGRAYEQYF. The rearrangement links TRBV7-2 to TRBJ2-7; the D gene is possibly TRBD2 (8 bases). V shed 6 bases and J shed 4 bases, with 31 bases lying between them. The germline gives CDR1 SGHTA, CDR2 FQGNSA. The CDR3 extends over 19 amino acids.

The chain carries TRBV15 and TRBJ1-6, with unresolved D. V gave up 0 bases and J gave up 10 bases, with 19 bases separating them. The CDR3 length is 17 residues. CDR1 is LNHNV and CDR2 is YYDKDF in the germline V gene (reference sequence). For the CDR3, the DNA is TGTGCCACCAGCAGAGATCCGACCAATGGGCTAGGGTCACCCCTCCACTTT. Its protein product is CATSRDPTNGLGSPLHF.

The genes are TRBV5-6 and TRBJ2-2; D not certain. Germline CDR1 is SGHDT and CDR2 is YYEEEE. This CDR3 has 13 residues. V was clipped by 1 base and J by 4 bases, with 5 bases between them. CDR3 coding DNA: TGTGCCAGCAGCTTGTATCGCACCGGGGAGCTGTTTTTT. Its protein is CASSLYRTGELFF.

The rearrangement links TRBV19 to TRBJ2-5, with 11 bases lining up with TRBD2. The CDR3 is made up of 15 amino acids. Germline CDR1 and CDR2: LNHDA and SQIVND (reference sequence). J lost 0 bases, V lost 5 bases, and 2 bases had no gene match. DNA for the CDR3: TGTGCCAGTAGTGAACTAGCGGGAGACCAAGAGACCCAGTACTTC. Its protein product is CASSELAGDQETQYF.

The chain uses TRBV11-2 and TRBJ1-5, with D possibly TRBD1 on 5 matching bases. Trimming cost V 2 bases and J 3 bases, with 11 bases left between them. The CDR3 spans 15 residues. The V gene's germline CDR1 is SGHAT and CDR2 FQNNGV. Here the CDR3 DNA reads TGTGCCAGCAGCTTATTCGGGACTCCCAATCAGCCCCAGCATTTT. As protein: CASSLFGTPNQPQHF.

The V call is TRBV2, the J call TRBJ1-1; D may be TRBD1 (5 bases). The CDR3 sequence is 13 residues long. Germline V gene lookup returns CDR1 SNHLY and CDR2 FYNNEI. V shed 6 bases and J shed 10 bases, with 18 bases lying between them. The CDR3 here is CASSPDQGVVAFF. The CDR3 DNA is TGTGCCAGCAGCCCAGACCAGGGAGTGGTAGCTTTCTTT.

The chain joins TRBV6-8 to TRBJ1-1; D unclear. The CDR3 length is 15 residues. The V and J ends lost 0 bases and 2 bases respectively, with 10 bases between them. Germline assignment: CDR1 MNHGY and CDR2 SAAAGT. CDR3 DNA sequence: TGTGCCAGCAGTTACTCGAGGGAAATTAACACTGAAGCTTTCTTT. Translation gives CASSYSREINTEAFF.

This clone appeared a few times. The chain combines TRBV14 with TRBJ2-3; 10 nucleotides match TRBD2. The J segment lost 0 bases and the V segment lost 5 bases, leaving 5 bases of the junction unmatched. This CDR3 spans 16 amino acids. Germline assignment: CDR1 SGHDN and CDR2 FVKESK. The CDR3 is CASSTRTSGSTDTQYF. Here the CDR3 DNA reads TGTGCCAGCAGCACCCGGACTAGCGGTAGCACAGATACGCAGTATTTT.